The clone carrying this TCR beta chain was detected a few times. The data are from a study of T-cell memory formation after mild COVID-19. The wider study: TCR clusters were mostly donor specific.

TCRdb reanalysed the 5' RACE reads using MiXCR and keeps one entry per CDR3 protein. The sample lists roughly 500,000 distinct CDR3 sequences, roughly 22% occurring once. The CDR3 consists of 15 residues. Germline V gene sequence: CDR1 SGHTA, CDR2 FQGNSA. Trimming pared 4 bases from V and 0 bases from J, leaving 10 bases between. The chain is built from TRBV7-2 and TRBJ1-5; D unresolved. Sequencing input: PBMCs or a T cell subset sorted from them (not recorded which). The clonotype comes from an adult woman who had mild COVID-19 (a few samples of this study predate the infection). Cell type and time point are not known. As DNA, the CDR3 is TGTGCCAGCAGCTCCAGGCCCTATAGCAATCAGCCCCAGCATTTT. Amino acids: CASSSRPYSNQPQHF.